This T cell receptor (beta chain) was sequenced during a study of CD8 T cells in Susac syndrome. Germline V gene lookup returns CDR1 MNHEY and CDR2 SMNVEV (reference sequence). The length of the CDR3 is 14 residues. Trimming pared 0 bases from V and 4 bases from J, leaving 9 bases between. Random hexamers were used to reverse transcribe about 0.45 to 1 ug of RNA. The immunoSEQ assay covered 54 Vbeta and 13 Jbeta segments for CDR3. TCRdb called the immunoSEQ multiplex PCR reads again in MiXCR, with one record for every CDR3 protein. The sample includes some 300,000 distinct CDR3 sequences, around 85% of them seen just once. The sequenced target, TCR beta, came from blood CD8+ and CD4+ T cells. The study used treatment-naive patients who had stable or active relapsing-remitting disease as multiple sclerosis controls. TEMRA cells were FACS-enriched, while CD8+ and CD4+ T cells were negatively isolated.

V and J are TRBV27 and TRBJ1-1, with D possibly being TRBD1 (6 bases). Sequenced sample: CD8+ T cells from PBMCs. The sequence derives from a human donor with multiple sclerosis. The CDR3 sequence is CASSLSPGATEAFF. CDR3 sequence (DNA): TGTGCCAGCAGTTTATCGCCAGGGGCCACTGAAGCTTTCTTT.